These 2 T cell receptor beta chains originate from one sample sequenced in a study of blood T cell repertoires in COVID-19. The protocol was immunoSEQ multiplex PCR, while the TCRdb copy is restricted to in-frame clones and leaves out a portion. The table records 140,000 to 150,000 clones, around 76% of them present only once. Sequenced material: peripheral blood. These receptors were collected from a man aged 55-75 years with acute or convalescent COVID-19.

V and J are TRBV14 and TRBJ1-3; D is perhaps TRBD1 (5 bases). The CDR3 is made up of 14 amino acids. Trimming took 5 bases from V and 0 from J, leaving 8 bases between them. The germline V gene has CDR1 SGHDN and CDR2 FVKESK. CDR3 sequence (DNA): TGTGCCAGCAGCAGGGGATCCTCTGGAAACACCATATATTTT. It codes for CASSRGSSGNTIYF.

The table lists this clone with a count of one. The chain employs TRBV7-8 and TRBJ2-1; D possibly corresponds to TRBD1 (6 bases). V lost 5 bases to trimming and J lost 6 bases, with 14 bases between them. This CDR3 is built from 14 residues. CDR1 and CDR2 (germline): SGHVS, FQNEAQ. The CDR3 region is CASSPLEGGNEQFF. CDR3 sequence (DNA): TGTGCCAGCAGCCCCCTCGAAGGGGGCAATGAGCAGTTCTTC. Filled out from reference TRBV7-8 and TRBJ2-1, the complete variable domain reads GAGVSQSPRYKVAKRGQDVALRCDPISGHVSLFWYQQALGQGPEFLTYFQNEAQLDKSGLPSDRFFAERPEGSVSTLKIQRTQQEDSAVYLCASSPLEGGNEQFFGPGTRLTVL.